The 28 T cell receptor beta chains below come from one sample, sequenced in a study of blood T cells in healthy people across ages. Primers used in a second PCR of about 7 to 12 cycles were a sample-barcoded 5' primer and a J-beta primer mix. TCRdb re-called the 5' RACE reads through MiXCR, storing one row per CDR3 protein. The sample lists approximately 940,000 distinct CDR3 sequences; approximately 49% were seen once. Sequencing was carried out using blood. These receptors were obtained from a man aged 30-40 years in good health.

The chain is built from TRBV20-1 and TRBJ2-7; 7 bases align to TRBD2. With V trimmed by 7 bases and J by 3 bases, 15 bases remained unmatched. The CDR3 runs to 15 residues. CDR1 DFQATT and CDR2 SNEGSKA come from the germline V gene (reference sequence). CDR3 nucleotides: TGCAGTGGCGAGGCCGGACTAGTAAGTTACTACGAGCAGTACTTC. It encodes CSGEAGLVSYYEQYF.

This rearrangement joins TRBV4-2 to TRBJ1-2; tentatively, D is TRBD1 (6 bases). Between the trimmed V and J ends, which lost 2 bases and 2 bases, there was a span of 12 bases. In germline, CDR1 is LGHNA, CDR2 YNFKEQ. The CDR3 length is 15 residues. The CDR3 DNA reads TGTGCCAGCAGCCAAATGGGACAACTAAACTATGGCTACACCTTC. This translates into CASSQMGQLNYGYTF.

The chain carries TRBV6-5 and TRBJ1-1; no reliable D call. Trimming shortened V by 2 bases and J by 2 bases, and 12 bases separated the two germline ends. From germline, CDR1 is MNHEY and CDR2 SVGAGI. The CDR3 runs 15 residues. CDR3 nucleotides: TGTGCCAGCAGTTACGCCTGGGGAGGCAACACTGAAGCTTTCTTT. Residues: CASSYAWGGNTEAFF.

This clonotype has more than one count but fewer than ten. The chain combines TRBV5-1 with TRBJ2-5, with 10 positions matching TRBD2. The CDR3 runs to 16 residues. V gave up 1 base and J gave up 11 bases; unmatched junction bases: 14. The germline CDR1 and CDR2 sequences are SGHRS and YFSETQ. The CDR3 sequence: CASSLQTGLAGEEQYF. The CDR3 DNA follows: TGCGCCAGCAGCTTGCAGACGGGGCTAGCGGGGGAAGAGCAGTACTTC.

This clonotype was detected once. The chain uses TRBV7-2 and TRBJ1-1, with D possibly matching TRBD1 (6 bases). This CDR3 is 15 amino acids long. The germline V gene has CDR1 SGHTA and CDR2 FQGNSA. V was clipped by 5 bases and J by 3 bases, with 16 bases between them. CDR3 residues: CASSLQGGPDTEAFF. The CDR3 bases are TGTGCCAGCAGCCTACAAGGGGGGCCGGACACTGAAGCTTTCTTT.

In this sample, this clonotype turned up a few times. This chain links TRBV4-3 with TRBJ1-2; D call uncertain. This CDR3 comprises 15 residues. Germline V gene data show CDR1 as LGHNA and CDR2 as YSLEER. V shed 0 bases and J shed 5 bases, with 13 bases lying between them. Here the CDR3 reads CASSQDFGSRYGYTF. The CDR3 bases are TGCGCCAGCAGCCAAGATTTTGGTTCTCGGTATGGCTACACCTTC.

This chain uses TRBV6-1 with TRBJ2-3, with D perhaps assigned TRBD1 or TRBD2 (5 bases each). Germline CDR1 and CDR2: MNHNS and SASEGT. Trimming pared 2 bases from V and 2 bases from J, leaving 11 bases between. The CDR3 covers 15 residues. The CDR3 reads CASSEFQGVTDTQYF. The CDR3 DNA reads as TGTGCCAGCAGTGAATTTCAGGGAGTCACAGATACGCAGTATTTT.

The CDR3 DNA reads TGTGCCAGCAGCTCCTACTCCGGCTCAGGGAACACTGAAGCTTTCTTT. It is translated as CASSSYSGSGNTEAFF. The rearrangement links TRBV7-2 to TRBJ1-1; D ambiguous. CDR1 and CDR2 from the germline V gene are SGHTA and FQGNSA. V was cut by 4 bases and J by 1 base, with 16 bases left in between. The CDR3 consists of 16 residues. The full variable domain, completed using reference TRBV7-2 and TRBJ1-1, is GAGVSQSPSNKVTEKGKDVELRCDPISGHTALYWYRQSLGQGLEFLIYFQGNSAPDKSGLPSDRFSAERTGGSVSTLTIQRTQQEDSAVYLCASSSYSGSGNTEAFFGQGTRLTVV.

The genes are TRBV24-1 and TRBJ2-1; no clear D. Per the germline V gene, CDR1 is KGHDR and CDR2 is SFDVKD. Trimming cost V 0 bases and J 3 bases, with 8 bases left between them. The CDR3 consists of 15 residues. CDR3 residues: CATSDLGRHYNEQFF. The CDR3 DNA reads as TGTGCCACCAGTGATTTGGGACGGCACTACAATGAGCAGTTCTTC.

This clonotype was observed a few times. This chain's CDR3 is CSVEETYTQYF. DNA of the CDR3: TGCAGCGTTGAAGAGACCTATACGCAGTATTTT. The chain employs TRBV29-1 and TRBJ2-3; D gene uncertain. This CDR3 region has 11 residues. Germline V CDR1 and CDR2: SQVTM, ANQGSEA. Deletions cut 0 bases from V and 7 bases from J, with 5 bases between.

This clonotype was observed a handful of times. This rearrangement joins TRBV28 to TRBJ1-2; perhaps TRBD1 as D (5 bases). The ends were cut back, 10 bases at V and 5 bases at J, with 23 bases in the middle. The CDR3 consists of 15 residues. Germline lookup yields CDR1 MDHEN and CDR2 SYDVKM. The CDR3 bases are TGTGCCACCTGGACGACGGGGCGTCGGTGGTATGGCTACACCTTC. Protein: CATWTTGRRWYGYTF.

This clonotype was counted only a few times. V gene TRBV3-1 combines with J gene TRBJ1-1, with D maybe TRBD1 (5 bases). Germline CDR1 reads LGHDT; CDR2 reads YNNKEL (reference sequence). Deletions cut 1 base from V and 8 bases from J, with 20 bases between. The CDR3 consists of 16 residues. The CDR3 spells CASSQVEQVSEGEAFF. DNA of the CDR3: TGTGCCAGCAGCCAAGTTGAACAGGTTTCAGAGGGGGAAGCTTTCTTT.

This clonotype has just a few counts. This chain joins TRBV4-3 and TRBJ2-4; 9 nucleotides agree with TRBD1. After removal of 2 bases from V and 0 bases from J, the junction contained 2 bases not matched to a gene. Germline assignment: CDR1 LGHNA and CDR2 YSLEER. The CDR3 consists of 16 residues. The CDR3 coding sequence is TGCGCCAGCAGCCAAACGACAGGGGGAGCCAAAAACATTCAGTACTTC. Its protein product is CASSQTTGGAKNIQYF.

This clonotype was counted only a few times. The rearrangement uses TRBV6-2 or TRBV6-3 and TRBJ2-1; 9 positions match TRBD2. The V gene end was trimmed by 5 bases and the J gene end by 10 bases; junction bases not matched to a gene: 15. The CDR3 consists of 16 residues. Per germline, CDR1 MNHEY and CDR2 SVGEGT. The CDR3 DNA follows: TGTGCCAGCAGTGCACTGGTGGGACTAGCAGTTGGGGAGCAGTTCTTC. It yields the protein CASSALVGLAVGEQFF.

This clonotype was counted only a few times. The chain carries TRBV4-1 and TRBJ2-7, with D perhaps matching TRBD1 (7 bases). V lost 0 bases to trimming and J lost 3 bases, with 12 bases between them. Per the germline V gene, CDR1 is MGHRA and CDR2 is YSYEKL. The CDR3 covers 15 residues. The CDR3 here is CASSQEYRGGYEQYF. CDR3 DNA: TGCGCCAGCAGCCAAGAATACAGGGGAGGCTACGAGCAGTACTTC.

This clonotype was recorded a few times. V usage is TRBV20-1 and J usage is TRBJ1-1; unclear D gene. The CDR3 is 14 residues long. V lost 3 bases to trimming and J lost 1 base, with 12 bases between them. Germline V CDR1 and CDR2: DFQATT, SNEGSKA (reference sequence). The CDR3 bases are TGCAGTGCTAGTTCTGGAGGAGGGAACACTGAAGCTTTCTTT. Protein: CSASSGGGNTEAFF.

A few counts support this clonotype. This chain links TRBV18 with TRBJ2-5; D is unresolved. Per germline, CDR1 KGHSH and CDR2 LQKENI. The CDR3 sequence is 15 residues long. V lost 3 bases to trimming and J lost 5 bases, with 16 bases between them. In DNA form, the CDR3 reads TGTGCCAGCTCACCCAGATCCCCCCCTGGGGAGACCCAGTACTTC. Translated: CASSPRSPPGETQYF. Full variable domain (outside the CDR3, taken from reference TRBV18 and TRBJ2-5): NAGVMQNPRHLVRRRGQEARLRCSPMKGHSHVYWYRQLPEEGLKFMVYLQKENIIDESGMPKERFSAEFPKEGPSILRIQQVVRGDSAAYFCASSPRSPPGETQYFGPGTRLLVL.

V and J are TRBV27 and TRBJ1-2, with 8 bases identical to TRBD1. In germline, CDR1 is MNHEY, CDR2 SMNVEV (reference sequence). V gave up 5 bases and J gave up 6 bases; unmatched junction bases: 5. The CDR3 runs to 13 residues. The CDR3 DNA follows: TGTGCCAGCAGTCCGACAGGGGCTCATGGCTACACCTTC. Its protein is CASSPTGAHGYTF.

This chain joins TRBV29-1 and TRBJ2-5, with 12 bases matching TRBD1. Trimming at V came to 7 bases and at J to 5 bases, leaving 8 bases not matched to a gene. The CDR3 contains 14 residues. Germline lookup yields CDR1 SQVTM and CDR2 ANQGSEA. CDR3 amino acids: CSGTGTGGLETQYF. CDR3 DNA: TGCAGCGGCACCGGGACAGGGGGCTTGGAGACCCAGTACTTC. Complete variable domain (other parts from reference TRBV29-1 and TRBJ2-5): SAVISQKPSRDICQRGTSLTIQCQVDSQVTMMFWYRQQPGQSLTLIATANQGSEATYESGFVIDKFPISRPNLTFSTLTVSNMSPEDSSIYLCSGTGTGGLETQYFGPGTRLLVL.

This sequence joins TRBV28 and TRBJ1-2; a weak D match, TRBD1 (6 bases). The V and J ends lost 6 bases and 5 bases respectively, with 13 bases between them. The CDR3 has 13 residues. Germline assignment: CDR1 MDHEN and CDR2 SYDVKM. This CDR3 reads CASSPPGHYGYTF. For the CDR3, the DNA is TGTGCCAGCAGCCCTCCGGGACATTATGGCTACACCTTC.

The chain couples TRBV4-3 to TRBJ1-4; D might be TRBD1 (5 bases). Between the trimmed V and J ends, which lost 0 bases and 7 bases, there was a span of 18 bases. The CDR3 has 17 residues. The V gene's germline CDR1 is LGHNA and CDR2 YSLEER. CDR3: CASSQDRSGGVGEKLFF. The CDR3 DNA is TGCGCCAGCAGCCAAGATCGGTCGGGGGGTGTTGGTGAAAAACTGTTTTTT.

This rearrangement joins TRBV28 to TRBJ1-5; weak D call: TRBD1 (6 bases). CDR3 length equals 14 residues. CDR1 and CDR2 (germline): MDHEN, SYDVKM. The V gene lost 6 bases and the J gene lost 7 bases, with 16 bases spanning the gap. The CDR3 loop is CASRGPGEGQPQHF. In DNA, the CDR3 is TGTGCCAGCAGAGGGCCAGGGGAAGGACAGCCCCAGCATTTT.

This chain links TRBV24-1 with TRBJ2-1; 8 nucleotides align to TRBD2. Germline V lookup: CDR1 KGHDR, CDR2 SFDVKD. V lost 5 bases and J lost 8; bases outside the gene matches: 7. The CDR3 length is 14 residues. DNA of the CDR3: TGTGCCACCAGTGCGCGGGGGACTAGGGATGAGCAGTTCTTC. Amino acids: CATSARGTRDEQFF.

The chain employs TRBV7-2 and TRBJ1-1; 7 bases align to TRBD1. The trim removed 5 bases at V and 7 bases at J, leaving 7 bases unmatched. Germline CDR1 and CDR2: SGHTA and FQGNSA. The CDR3 runs to 13 residues. The CDR3 spells CASSRRQGFEAFF. CDR3 in DNA: TGTGCCAGCAGCCGACGACAGGGATTTGAAGCTTTCTTT.

Turning to this clonotype: A read error is possible here, since a much larger clone lies one base away. The chain is built from TRBV10-3 and TRBJ2-5, with D maybe TRBD2 (6 bases). Germline V lookup: CDR1 ENHRY, CDR2 SYGVKD. The CDR3 extends over 14 amino acids. Trimming shortened V by 6 bases and J by 9 bases, and 20 bases separated the two germline ends. This CDR3 is CAIREGRPNAAQYF. The CDR3 DNA sequence: TGTGCCATCAGGGAGGGACGGCCAAACGCGGCCCAGTACTTC.

The chain is built from TRBV6-2 or TRBV6-3 and TRBJ2-7; either TRBD1 or TRBD2 may supply D (5 bases each). This CDR3 comprises 14 residues. Germline loops: CDR1 MNHEY, CDR2 SVGEGT. V was trimmed by 0 bases and J by 6 bases, leaving 12 bases between them. CDR3 sequence: CASSYSGEGTEQYF. The CDR3 bases are TGTGCCAGCAGTTACTCGGGAGAAGGGACCGAGCAGTACTTC.

V and J are TRBV9 and TRBJ2-5, with D perhaps matching TRBD2 (6 bases). Per the germline V gene, CDR1 is SGDLS and CDR2 is YYNGEE. Trimming cost V 2 bases and J 11 bases, with 13 bases left between them. The CDR3 is made up of 12 amino acids. CDR3 protein: CASSVTTREQYF. The CDR3 nucleotides read TGTGCCAGCAGCGTGACGACCCGGGAGCAGTACTTC.

This chain joins TRBV20-1 and TRBJ2-3; a weak D match, TRBD1 (6 bases). This CDR3 contains 13 residues. V was shortened by 4 bases and J by 4 bases, with 12 bases between the two germline ends. The germline gives CDR1 DFQATT, CDR2 SNEGSKA (reference sequence). CDR3: CSAKGVGPDTQYF. The CDR3, as DNA: TGCAGTGCTAAGGGGGTCGGCCCAGATACGCAGTATTTT.